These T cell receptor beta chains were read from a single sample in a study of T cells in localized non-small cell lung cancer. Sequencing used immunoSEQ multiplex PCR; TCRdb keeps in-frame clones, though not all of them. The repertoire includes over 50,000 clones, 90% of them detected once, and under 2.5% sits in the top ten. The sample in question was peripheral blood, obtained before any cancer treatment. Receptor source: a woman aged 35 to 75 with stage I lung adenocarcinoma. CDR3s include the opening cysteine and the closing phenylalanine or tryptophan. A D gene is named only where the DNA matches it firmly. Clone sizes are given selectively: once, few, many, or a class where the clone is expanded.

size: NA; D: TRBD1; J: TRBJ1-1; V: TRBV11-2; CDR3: CASSRDRVVTEAFF; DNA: TGTGCCAGCAGCAGGGACAGGGTGGTCACTGAAGCTTTCTTT
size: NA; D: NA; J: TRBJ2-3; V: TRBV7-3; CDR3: CASSLGYRSGQYTDTQYF; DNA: TGTGCCAGCAGCTTAGGTTATAGGAGCGGACAGTACACAGATACGCAGTATTTT
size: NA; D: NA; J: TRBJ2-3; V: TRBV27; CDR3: CASSTNSNPDTQYF; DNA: TGTGCCAGCAGTACTAACTCGAATCCAGATACGCAGTATTTT
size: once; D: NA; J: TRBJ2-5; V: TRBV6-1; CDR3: CASSEARRETQYF; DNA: TGTGCCAGCAGTGAAGCCCGGCGGGAGACCCAGTACTTC
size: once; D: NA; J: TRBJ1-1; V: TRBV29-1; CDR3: CRWDPRHEAFF; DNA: TGCAGATGGGACCCAAGGCATGAAGCTTTCTTT
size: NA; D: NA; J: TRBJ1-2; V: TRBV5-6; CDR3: CASTAGIANYGYTF; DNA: TGTGCCAGCACGGCAGGCATTGCCAACTATGGCTACACCTTC
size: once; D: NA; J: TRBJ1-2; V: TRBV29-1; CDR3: CSVEPGARGGYTF; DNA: TGCAGCGTTGAACCGGGGGCGCGGGGTGGCTACACCTTC
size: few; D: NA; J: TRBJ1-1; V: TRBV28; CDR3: CASSLGGNTEAFF; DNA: TGTGCCAGCAGTTTAGGGGGGAACACTGAAGCTTTCTTT
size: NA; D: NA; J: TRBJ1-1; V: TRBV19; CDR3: CASRVDWLKHEAFF; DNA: TGTGCCAGTAGGGTGGATTGGTTGAAGCATGAAGCTTTCTTT
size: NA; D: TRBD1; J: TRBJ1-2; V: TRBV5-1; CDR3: CASSLGTGYGYTF; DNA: TGCGCCAGCAGCCTTGGGACAGGGTATGGCTACACCTTC
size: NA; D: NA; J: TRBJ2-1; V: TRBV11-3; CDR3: CASSPTANEQFF; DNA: TGTGCCAGCAGCCCTACAGCTAATGAGCAGTTCTTC
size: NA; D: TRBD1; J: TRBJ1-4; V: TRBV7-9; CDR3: CASSAGSGQGKKLFF; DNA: TGTGCCAGCAGCGCAGGGTCGGGACAGGGTAAAAAACTGTTTTTT
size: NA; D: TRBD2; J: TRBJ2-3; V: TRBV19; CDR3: CASSYQREFADTQYF; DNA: TGTGCCAGTAGTTACCAGCGGGAGTTCGCAGATACGCAGTATTTT
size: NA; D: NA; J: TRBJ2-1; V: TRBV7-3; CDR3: CASSLETSNEQFF; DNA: TGTGCCAGCAGCTTAGAGACTAGCAATGAGCAGTTCTTC
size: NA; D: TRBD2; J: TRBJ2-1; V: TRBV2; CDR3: CASSGLAGVNEQFF; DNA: TGTGCCAGCAGCGGACTAGCGGGGGTCAATGAGCAGTTCTTC
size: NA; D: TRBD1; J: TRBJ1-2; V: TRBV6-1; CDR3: CASSHRDRVYGYTF; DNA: TGTGCCAGCAGTCACCGGGACAGAGTCTATGGCTACACCTTC
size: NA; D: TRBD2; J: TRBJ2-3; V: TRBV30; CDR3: CAWSVGLAGWRTDTQYF; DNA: TGTGCCTGGAGCGTAGGGCTAGCGGGATGGAGAACAGATACGCAGTATTTT
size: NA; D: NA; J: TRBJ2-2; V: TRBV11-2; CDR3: CASSLGPVRPELFF; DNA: TGTGCCAGCAGCTTAGGGCCCGTTCGTCCGGAGCTGTTTTTT
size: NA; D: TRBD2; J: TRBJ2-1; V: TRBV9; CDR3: CASSLGLAGGQGRDNEQFF; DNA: TGTGCCAGCAGCCTCGGACTAGCGGGGGGGCAAGGGAGAGACAATGAGCAGTTCTTC
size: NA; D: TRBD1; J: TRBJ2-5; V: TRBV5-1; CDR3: CASSLAGQGETQYF; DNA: TGCGCCAGCAGCTTGGCGGGACAGGGAGAGACCCAGTACTTC
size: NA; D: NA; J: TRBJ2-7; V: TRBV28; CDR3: CASSPVRIYSDTQYF; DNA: TGTGCCAGCAGTCCCGTACGCATCTATTCGGATACCCAGTACTTC
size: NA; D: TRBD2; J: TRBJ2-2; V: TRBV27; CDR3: CASSSLAGGGTGELFF; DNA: TGTGCCAGCAGTTCTCTAGCGGGAGGTGGCACCGGGGAGCTGTTTTTT
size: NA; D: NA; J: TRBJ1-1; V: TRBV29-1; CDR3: CSVVGTSSEAFF; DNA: TGCAGCGTTGTTGGGACGTCAAGTGAAGCTTTCTTT
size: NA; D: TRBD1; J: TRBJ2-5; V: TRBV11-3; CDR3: CASSLEYRGPAHF; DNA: TGTGCCAGCAGCTTAGAATACAGGGGCCCCGCCCACTTC